The 15 T cell receptor beta chains reported below all come from one sample, sequenced in a study of blood T cell repertoires in COVID-19. Repertoires were generated with immunoSEQ multiplex PCR, while TCRdb's copy carries only in-frame clones and drops some. The data show about 72,000 clones, 82% seen once. The sample was peripheral blood. The receptor source for this set is a man aged 60 to 75 with acute or convalescent COVID-19.

The V and J genes are TRBV7-9 and TRBJ2-2; 7 bases are shared with TRBD2. This CDR3 contains 14 residues. CDR1 SEHNR and CDR2 FQNEAQ come from the germline V gene (reference sequence). The V segment lost 4 bases and the J segment 4 bases; nucleotides outside the gene matches: 3. CDR3 sequence: CASSWGGSTGELFF. The CDR3 coding sequence is TGTGCCAGCAGCTGGGGGGGATCCACCGGGGAGCTGTTTTTT.

This clone turned up a few times. The V and J genes are TRBV11-3 and TRBJ2-2; the match to TRBD2 covers 13 bases. The CDR3 covers 15 residues. The germline gives CDR1 SGHNT, CDR2 YENEEA. V was pared by 5 bases and J by 6 bases, with 3 bases of the junction left unmatched. This chain's CDR3 is CASSPGLAGAGELFF. The CDR3 region has the DNA TGTGCCAGCAGCCCTGGACTAGCGGGGGCCGGGGAGCTGTTTTTT.

The rearrangement joins TRBV15 to TRBJ2-7; D is possibly TRBD1 (6 bases). The V end was cut by 5 bases, the J end by 6 bases, with 14 bases between. From germline, CDR1 is LNHNV and CDR2 YYDKDF (reference sequence). The CDR3 is 13 residues long. CDR3 nucleotide sequence: TGTGCCACCAGCGAGATACAGGGCGTCGAGCAGTACGTC. Translating it yields CATSEIQGVEQYV.

The count of this clone is one. The rearrangement uses TRBV30 and TRBJ1-2; 10 nucleotides agree with TRBD1. Per germline, CDR1 GTSNPN and CDR2 SVGIG (reference sequence). The CDR3 is 13 amino acids. V was clipped by 5 bases and J by 8 bases; unmatched bases: 8. This CDR3 reads CAWVDRGRGGYTF. The CDR3 DNA follows: TGTGCCTGGGTAGACAGGGGGCGAGGGGGCTACACCTTC.

The chain uses TRBV30 and TRBJ1-6; TRBD1 agrees at 8 bases. Germline V CDR1 and CDR2: GTSNPN, SVGIG (reference sequence). The CDR3 runs to 15 residues. J was trimmed by 9 bases and V by 0 bases; bases with no gene match: 7. CDR3 DNA sequence: TGTGCCTGGAGTGTTGGGGGTCAGGGGGCTTCACCCCTCCACTTT. Protein: CAWSVGGQGASPLHF. The variable domain in full, with the rest retrieved from reference TRBV30 and TRBJ1-6, is SQTIHQWPATLVQPVGSPLSLECTVEGTSNPNLYWYRQAAGRGLQLLFYSVGIGQISSEVPQNLSASRPQDRQFILSSKKLLLSDSGFYLCAWSVGGQGASPLHFGNGTRLTVT.

The chain links TRBV14 to TRBJ1-2, with TRBD1 matching 7 bases. CDR3 size: 17 residues. V was clipped by 2 bases and J by 3 bases; unmatched bases: 12. Per germline, CDR1 SGHDN and CDR2 FVKESK. This CDR3 reads CASSQPGQFESDYGYTF. For the CDR3, the DNA is TGTGCCAGCAGCCAACCGGGACAGTTTGAATCTGACTATGGCTACACCTTC.

This CDR3 is CASSRSGQVLTEAFF. The DNA for the CDR3 is TGTGCCAGCAGCCGATCTGGACAGGTGTTAACTGAAGCTTTCTTT. The chain has TRBV5-4 and TRBJ1-1; 7 bases are a match to TRBD1. This CDR3 contains 15 residues. Per the germline V gene, CDR1 is SGHNT and CDR2 is YYREEE (reference sequence). After removal of 4 bases from V and 5 bases from J, the junction contained 11 bases not matched to a gene.

The rearrangement uses TRBV7-2 and TRBJ2-3; 14 bases align to TRBD2. This CDR3 is built from 15 residues. Germline assignment: CDR1 SGHTA and CDR2 FQGNSA. V shed 1 base and J 7 bases; nucleotides not matched to a gene: 1. The CDR3 DNA is TGTGCCAGCAGCTTAGGACTAGCGGGGGGGAATACGCAGTATTTT. This encodes CASSLGLAGGNTQYF.

Comment on this clone: A read error may account for a junction end that differs from germline. The chain couples TRBV5-6 to TRBJ1-3, with 8 bases fitting TRBD1. CDR1 SGHDT and CDR2 YYEEEE come from the germline V gene. The CDR3 is made up of 16 amino acids. The chain's CDR3 is CASSLVFDRGGDTIYF. The CDR3 DNA sequence: TGTGCCAGCAGCTTGGTTTTCGACAGGGGTGGAGACACCATATATTTT.

This chain joins TRBV19 and TRBJ2-3; no clear D. CDR3 length equals 16 residues. V was pared by 1 base and J by 0 bases, with 11 bases between. The germline V gene encodes CDR1 LNHDA and CDR2 SQIVND (reference sequence). In DNA form, the CDR3 reads TGTGCCAGTAGTATAGGGCAGTTACCTAGCACAGATACGCAGTATTTT. Translation: CASSIGQLPSTDTQYF.

The chain couples TRBV15 to TRBJ2-1; 9 bases align to TRBD1. CDR1 LNHNV and CDR2 YYDKDF come from the germline V gene (reference sequence). Trimming at V came to 5 bases and at J to 1 base, leaving 0 bases not matched to a gene. CDR3 length: 14 residues. The CDR3 reads CATSGQGSYNEQFF. The CDR3 DNA follows: TGTGCCACCAGCGGACAGGGGTCCTACAATGAGCAGTTCTTC.

In DNA, the CDR3 is TGTGCCAGCAGTCCTCGAGACAGGGGGTCGGGGACCCAGTACTTC. The encoded protein is CASSPRDRGSGTQYF. This rearrangement joins TRBV6-5 to TRBJ2-5, with 9 bases fitting TRBD1. Unmatched junction bases numbered 11, after V lost 5 bases and J lost 7 bases. In germline, CDR1 is MNHEY, CDR2 SVGAGI. The CDR3 has 15 residues.

J is TRBJ1-3 and V is TRBV7-2; D is possibly TRBD1 (6 bases). CDR1 and CDR2 from the germline V gene are SGHTA and FQGNSA. V was trimmed by 6 bases and J by 3 bases, leaving 12 bases between them. The length of the CDR3 is 14 residues. The DNA for the CDR3 is TGTGCCAGCAGAAAACAGGGTAATGGAAACACCATATATTTT. This sequence encodes CASRKQGNGNTIYF.

Turning to this clone: The germline gene is not matched at one end of the junction; a read error may be the cause. This chain's CDR3 is CASRDRGLKTEAFF. CDR3 bases: TGTGCCAGTAGGGACAGGGGATTGAAGACTGAAGCTTTCTTT. V and J are TRBV19 and TRBJ1-1; the match to TRBD1 covers 9 bases. Germline lookup yields CDR1 LNHDA and CDR2 SQIVND (reference sequence). CDR3 length equals 14 residues. Full variable domain (outside the CDR3, taken from reference TRBV19 and TRBJ1-1): DGGITQSPKYLFRKEGQNVTLSCEQNLNHDAMYWYRQDPGQGLRLIYYSQIVNDFQKGDIAEGYSVSREKKESFPLTVTSAQKNPTAFYLCASRDRGLKTEAFFGQGTRLTVV.

V and J are TRBV6-5 and TRBJ1-1; TRBD1 matches at 8 bases. V shed 5 bases and J 4 bases; nucleotides not matched to a gene: 9. Germline CDR1 MNHEY, CDR2 SVGAGI. The CDR3 is made up of 15 amino acids. The DNA of the CDR3 is TGTGCCAGCAGTCCCTTGGACAGGGCGGCCACTGAAGCTTTCTTT. Amino acid sequence: CASSPLDRAATEAFF.